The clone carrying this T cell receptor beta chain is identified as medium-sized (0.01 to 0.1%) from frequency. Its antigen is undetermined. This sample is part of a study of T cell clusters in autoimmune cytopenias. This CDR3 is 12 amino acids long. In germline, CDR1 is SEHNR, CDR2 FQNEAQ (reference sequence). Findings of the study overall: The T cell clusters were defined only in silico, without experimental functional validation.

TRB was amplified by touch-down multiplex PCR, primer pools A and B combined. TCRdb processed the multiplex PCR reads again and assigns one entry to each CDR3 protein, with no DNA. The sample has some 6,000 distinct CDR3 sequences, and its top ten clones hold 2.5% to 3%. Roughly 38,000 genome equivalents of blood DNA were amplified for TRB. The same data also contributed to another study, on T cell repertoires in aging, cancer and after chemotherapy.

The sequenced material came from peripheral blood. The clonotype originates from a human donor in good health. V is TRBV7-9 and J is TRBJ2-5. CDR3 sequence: CASSLSGETQYF.